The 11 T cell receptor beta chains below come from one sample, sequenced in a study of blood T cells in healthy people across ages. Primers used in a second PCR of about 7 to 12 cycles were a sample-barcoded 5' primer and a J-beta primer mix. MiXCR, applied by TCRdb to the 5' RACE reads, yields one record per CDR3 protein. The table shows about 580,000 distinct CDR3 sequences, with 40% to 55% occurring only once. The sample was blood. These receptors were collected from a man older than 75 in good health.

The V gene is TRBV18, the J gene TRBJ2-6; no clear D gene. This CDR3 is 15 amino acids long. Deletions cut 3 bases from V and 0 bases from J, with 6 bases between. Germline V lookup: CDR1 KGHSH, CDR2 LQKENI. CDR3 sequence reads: CASSPELSGANVLTF. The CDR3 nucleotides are TGTGCCAGCTCACCGGAACTCTCTGGGGCCAACGTCCTGACTTTC.

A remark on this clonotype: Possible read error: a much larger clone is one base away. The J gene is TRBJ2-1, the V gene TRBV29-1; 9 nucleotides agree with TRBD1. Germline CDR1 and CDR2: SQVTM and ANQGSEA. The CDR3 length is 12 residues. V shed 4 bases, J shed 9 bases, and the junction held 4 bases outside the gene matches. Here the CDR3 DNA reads TGCAGCGTTGGACAGGGGGTCCCTGAGCAGTTCTTC. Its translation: CSVGQGVPEQFF.

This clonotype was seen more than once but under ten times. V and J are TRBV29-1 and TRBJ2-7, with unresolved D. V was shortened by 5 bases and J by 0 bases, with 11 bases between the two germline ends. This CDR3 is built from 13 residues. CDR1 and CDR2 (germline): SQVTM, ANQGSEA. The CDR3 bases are TGCAGCGTTTCGGAGACGGCCTCCTACGAGCAGTACTTC. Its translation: CSVSETASYEQYF.

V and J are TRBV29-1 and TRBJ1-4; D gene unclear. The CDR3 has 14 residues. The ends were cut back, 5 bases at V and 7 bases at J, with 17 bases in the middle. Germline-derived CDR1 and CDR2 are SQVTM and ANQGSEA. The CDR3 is CSVLCPCFFEKLFF. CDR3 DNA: TGCAGCGTTTTATGCCCGTGCTTTTTTGAAAAACTGTTTTTT.

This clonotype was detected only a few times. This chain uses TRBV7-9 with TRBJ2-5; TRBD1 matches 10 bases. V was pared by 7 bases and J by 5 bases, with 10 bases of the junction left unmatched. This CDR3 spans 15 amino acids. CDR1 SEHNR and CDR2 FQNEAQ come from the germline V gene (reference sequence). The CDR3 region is CASTPRTGGLETQYF. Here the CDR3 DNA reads TGTGCCAGCACCCCCAGGACAGGGGGATTGGAGACCCAGTACTTC.

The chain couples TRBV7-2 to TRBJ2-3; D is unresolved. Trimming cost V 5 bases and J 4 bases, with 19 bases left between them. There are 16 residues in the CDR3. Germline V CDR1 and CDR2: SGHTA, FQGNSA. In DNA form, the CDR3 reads TGTGCCAGCAGCCCCCGGGTCGCCGGTAGTTCAGATACGCAGTATTTT. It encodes CASSPRVAGSSDTQYF.

The CDR3 coding sequence is TGCAGCGCCGGACAGGGGGCGGATTTCACTGAAGCTTTCTTT. Its translation is CSAGQGADFTEAFF. V and J are TRBV29-1 and TRBJ1-1; 11 bases align to TRBD1. Germline V lookup: CDR1 SQVTM, CDR2 ANQGSEA. The CDR3 is made up of 14 amino acids. J was trimmed by 4 bases and V by 7 bases; bases with no gene match: 8. The variable domain in full, completed from reference TRBV29-1 and TRBJ1-1, reads SAVISQKPSRDICQRGTSLTIQCQVDSQVTMMFWYRQQPGQSLTLIATANQGSEATYESGFVIDKFPISRPNLTFSTLTVSNMSPEDSSIYLCSAGQGADFTEAFFGQGTRLTVV.

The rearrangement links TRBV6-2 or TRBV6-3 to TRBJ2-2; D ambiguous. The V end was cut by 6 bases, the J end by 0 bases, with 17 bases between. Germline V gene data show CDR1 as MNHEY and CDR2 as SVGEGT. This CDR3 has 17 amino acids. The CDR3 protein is CASRHTPGLANTGELFF. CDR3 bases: TGTGCCAGCAGACATACCCCGGGCTTAGCGAACACCGGGGAGCTGTTTTTT.

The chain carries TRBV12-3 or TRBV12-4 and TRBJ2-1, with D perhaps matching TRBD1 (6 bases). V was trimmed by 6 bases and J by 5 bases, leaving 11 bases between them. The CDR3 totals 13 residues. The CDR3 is CASRLQGNNEQFF. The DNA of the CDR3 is TGTGCCAGCAGACTCCAGGGGAACAATGAGCAGTTCTTC.

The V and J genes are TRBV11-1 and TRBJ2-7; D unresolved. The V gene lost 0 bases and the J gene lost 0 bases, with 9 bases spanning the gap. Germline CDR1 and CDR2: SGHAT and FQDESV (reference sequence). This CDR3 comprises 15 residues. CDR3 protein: CASSLALGDSYEQYF. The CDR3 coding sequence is TGTGCCAGCAGCTTAGCGTTAGGTGACTCCTACGAGCAGTACTTC.

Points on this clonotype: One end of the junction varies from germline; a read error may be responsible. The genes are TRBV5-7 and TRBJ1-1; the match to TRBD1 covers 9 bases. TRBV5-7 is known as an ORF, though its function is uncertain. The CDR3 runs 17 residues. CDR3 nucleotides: TGTGCCAGCAGCTCGTACAGGGGGCGCGGGATGAACACTAAAGCTTTCTTT. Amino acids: CASSSYRGRGMNTKAFF.